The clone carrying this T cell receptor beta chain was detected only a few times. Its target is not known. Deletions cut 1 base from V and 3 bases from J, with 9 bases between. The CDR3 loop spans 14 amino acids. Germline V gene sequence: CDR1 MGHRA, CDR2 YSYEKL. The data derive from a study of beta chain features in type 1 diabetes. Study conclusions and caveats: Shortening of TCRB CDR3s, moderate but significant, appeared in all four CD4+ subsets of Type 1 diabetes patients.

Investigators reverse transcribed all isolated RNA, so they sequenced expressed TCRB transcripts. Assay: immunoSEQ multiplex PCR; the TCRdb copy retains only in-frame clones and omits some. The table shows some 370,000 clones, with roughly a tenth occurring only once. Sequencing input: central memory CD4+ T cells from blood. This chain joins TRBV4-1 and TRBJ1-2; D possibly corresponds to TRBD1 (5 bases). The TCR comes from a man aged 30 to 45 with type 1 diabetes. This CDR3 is CASSQGVRDYGYTF. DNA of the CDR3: TGCGCCAGCAGCCAAGGCGTCAGGGACTATGGCTACACCTTC.